This entry lists 6 T cell receptor beta chains sequenced from one sample in a study of blood T cells in healthy people across ages. Primed by a sample-barcoded 5' primer and a J-beta primer mix, a second PCR proceeded for about 7 to 11 cycles. One entry per CDR3 protein results from TCRdb running MiXCR on the 5' RACE reads. Found here are around 900,000 distinct CDR3 sequences, under 35% of them singletons; the top ten hold roughly 17%. The sequencing input was blood. The receptor source for this set is a woman aged 80 or older in good health.

The chain recombines TRBV4-3 with TRBJ2-1; a possible D gene is TRBD2 (6 bases). Trimming took 0 bases from V and 10 from J, leaving 13 bases between them. CDR3 length equals 14 residues. The germline CDR1 and CDR2 sequences are LGHNA and YSLEER. The CDR3 here is CASSQEAGSKEQFF. CDR3 in DNA: TGCGCCAGCAGCCAAGAGGCGGGGTCGAAGGAGCAGTTCTTC.

This clonotype was counted a few times. V is TRBV5-1 and J is TRBJ1-4, with TRBD1 matching 7 bases. The CDR3 runs to 15 residues. The trim removed 4 bases at V and 3 bases at J, leaving 6 bases unmatched. Germline CDR1 reads SGHRS; CDR2 reads YFSETQ. The CDR3 region is CASSQTGKSNEKLFF. The CDR3 DNA follows: TGCGCCAGCAGCCAGACAGGGAAATCTAATGAAAAACTGTTTTTT. The complete variable domain, with remaining parts taken from reference TRBV5-1 and TRBJ1-4, reads KAGVTQTPRYLIKTRGQQVTLSCSPISGHRSVSWYQQTPGQGLQFLFEYFSETQRNKGNFPGRFSGRQFSNSRSEMNVSTLELGDSALYLCASSQTGKSNEKLFFGSGTQLSVL.

This chain connects TRBV20-1 to TRBJ1-5; the match to TRBD1 covers 9 bases. V was clipped by 2 bases and J by 7 bases; unmatched bases: 6. The CDR3 runs to 14 residues. The germline gives CDR1 DFQATT, CDR2 SNEGSKA (reference sequence). CDR3 DNA sequence: TGCAGTGCTAGATGGACAGGGGTAGGACAGCCCCAGCATTTT. Amino acid sequence: CSARWTGVGQPQHF.

This clonotype was counted many times. This chain links TRBV12-3 or TRBV12-4 with TRBJ2-1, with D perhaps TRBD1 or TRBD2 (6 bases each). The V end was cut by 1 base, the J end by 6 bases, with 10 bases between. This CDR3 has 14 amino acids. CDR3 sequence (DNA): TGTGCCAGCAGTTTAGGTGGGGGGCTCAATGAGCAGTTCTTC. Translation gives CASSLGGGLNEQFF.

This clonotype was recorded a few times. This sequence may be a read error, since a much larger clone differs from it by one base. The chain uses TRBV5-6 and TRBJ2-5; possibly TRBD1 or TRBD2 for D (5 bases each). Trimming left V 1 base short and J 2 bases short, with 9 bases between. The CDR3 has 14 residues. Germline lookup yields CDR1 SGHDT and CDR2 YYEEEE. The CDR3 loop is CASSLRGRQETQYF. Here the CDR3 DNA reads TGTGCCAGCAGCTTGCGGGGACGGCAAGAGACCCAGTACTTC. The full variable domain, completed using reference TRBV5-6 and TRBJ2-5, is DAGVTQSPTHLIKTRGQQVTLRCSPKSGHDTVSWYQQALGQGPQFIFQYYEEEERQRGNFPDRFSGHQFPNYSSELNVNALLLGDSALYLCASSLRGRQETQYFGPGTRLLVL.

The rearrangement uses TRBV29-1 and TRBJ2-7; D gene uncertain. The CDR3 spans 12 residues. CDR1 and CDR2 from the germline V gene are SQVTM and ANQGSEA. V was cut by 1 base and J by 10 bases, with 14 bases left in between. The CDR3 sequence is CSVEVGGDTQYF. CDR3 DNA: TGCAGCGTTGAAGTGGGTGGAGACACCCAGTACTTC.